These 23 T cell receptor beta chains originate from one sample sequenced in a study of blood T cell repertoires in COVID-19. The table came from immunoSEQ multiplex PCR; TCRdb's copy has only in-frame clones and leaves some out. The data contain about 170,000 clones, about 88% of them singletons. Source material: peripheral blood. The source of these receptors is a man aged 55 to 69 with acute or convalescent COVID-19.

Regarding this clone: Within the sample, other DNA sequences also encode this same CDR3. This sequence joins TRBV5-6 and TRBJ2-4, with 8 bases that match TRBD1. Germline CDR1 SGHDT, CDR2 YYEEEE. The CDR3 extends over 14 amino acids. Trimming at V came to 2 bases and at J to 8 bases, leaving 6 bases not matched to a gene. The CDR3 here is CASSFGQGEYIQYF. The CDR3 bases are TGTGCCAGCAGCTTTGGACAGGGTGAATACATTCAGTACTTC.

The rearrangement joins TRBV27 to TRBJ1-4; the D gene is possibly TRBD1 (5 bases). V was cut by 6 bases and J by 4 bases, with 12 bases left in between. This CDR3 spans 14 amino acids. Per germline, CDR1 MNHEY and CDR2 SMNVEV (reference sequence). As DNA, the CDR3 is TGTGCCAGCAGGTCGACAGTAAATAATGAAAAACTGTTTTTT. Translation: CASRSTVNNEKLFF.

This clone was seen just once. V gene TRBV10-3 combines with J gene TRBJ2-5; 8 bases line up with TRBD2. The germline gives CDR1 ENHRY, CDR2 SYGVKD. The CDR3 has 14 residues. V was clipped by 3 bases and J by 2 bases; unmatched bases: 2. This chain's CDR3 is CAISDGTSQETQYF. The CDR3 DNA is TGTGCCATCAGTGATGGGACTAGTCAAGAGACCCAGTACTTC.

A single count supports this clone. The chain links TRBV10-3 to TRBJ2-1; tentatively, D is TRBD2 (6 bases). Germline V gives CDR1 ENHRY, CDR2 SYGVKD. V was pared by 6 bases and J by 0 bases, with 15 bases between. CDR3 length equals 16 residues. The CDR3 reads CAIRKDRGNSYNEQFF. The CDR3 nucleotides are TGTGCCATCAGAAAGGATCGCGGGAACTCCTACAATGAGCAGTTCTTC.

Only a few counts were recorded for this clone. The chain recombines TRBV11-2 with TRBJ1-2; TRBD1 matches 10 bases. This CDR3 spans 13 amino acids. Losses at the gene ends were 4 bases for V and 8 bases for J; bases not matched to a gene: 4. Looked up from germline, CDR1 is SGHAT and CDR2 is FQNNGV. In DNA form, the CDR3 reads TGTGCCAGCAGCTGGGACAGGGGTATGGGCTACACCTTC. Translation gives CASSWDRGMGYTF.

The rearrangement links TRBV3-1 (or the pseudogene TRBV3-2) to TRBJ1-1; weak D call: TRBD1 (6 bases). Looked up from germline, CDR1 is LGHDT and CDR2 is YNNKEL (reference sequence). The CDR3 consists of 16 residues. The V end lost 5 bases, the J end lost 4 bases, and 20 bases lay between the germline ends. In DNA form, the CDR3 reads TGTGCCAGCAGCTACAGACGCCGGACAGCTGGCACTGAAGCTTTCTTT. It encodes CASSYRRRTAGTEAFF.

Of note for this clone: The sample has other DNA sequences that encode this CDR3 too. The J gene is TRBJ1-2, the V gene TRBV24-1, with a possible D match to TRBD1 (6 bases). This CDR3 is built from 14 residues. Germline loops: CDR1 KGHDR, CDR2 SFDVKD. Trimming took off 1 base at V and 2 bases at J, with 7 bases between the two ends. CDR3 sequence reads: CATSDLGQNYGYTF. The DNA for the CDR3 is TGTGCCACCAGTGATTTAGGACAGAACTATGGCTACACCTTC.

The chain joins TRBV24-1 to TRBJ1-1; weak D call: TRBD1 (5 bases). CDR3 length equals 14 residues. V was clipped by 2 bases and J by 5 bases, with 11 bases between them. Looked up from germline, CDR1 is KGHDR and CDR2 is SFDVKD. The CDR3 region has the DNA TGTGCCACCAGTGATTCCCTGGGGGGGACTGAAGCTTTCTTT. Translating gives CATSDSLGGTEAFF.

The V and J genes are TRBV7-6 and TRBJ2-3; a weak D match, TRBD2 (5 bases). Trimming pared 2 bases from V and 9 bases from J, leaving 12 bases between. CDR1 is SGHVS, CDR2 FNYEAQ, per germline. The length of the CDR3 is 13 residues. DNA for the CDR3: TGTGCCAGCAGCTTAACATACGGCGGGACGCAGTATTTT. Residues: CASSLTYGGTQYF.

V gene TRBV3-1 (or the pseudogene TRBV3-2) combines with J gene TRBJ1-2, with 7 bases matching TRBD1. Losses at the gene ends were 2 bases for V and 7 bases for J; bases not matched to a gene: 7. CDR3 size: 14 residues. Germline V gives CDR1 LGHDT, CDR2 YNNKEL (reference sequence). In DNA, the CDR3 is TGTGCCAGCAGCCAACAAACAGGGGCGGTTGGCTACACCTTC. Its translation is CASSQQTGAVGYTF.

This clone was recorded a few times. The rearrangement joins TRBV6-5 to TRBJ2-6; D unclear. Trimming removed 8 bases at V and 3 bases at J, with 8 bases between. This CDR3 is built from 13 residues. Germline V gene lookup returns CDR1 MNHEY and CDR2 SVGAGI. The DNA of the CDR3 is TGTGCCAGCCGCCTATTTGGGGCCAACGTCCTGACTTTC. Amino acid sequence: CASRLFGANVLTF.

The V and J genes are TRBV27 and TRBJ2-3, with D possibly TRBD2 on 5 matching bases. Germline V gene data show CDR1 as MNHEY and CDR2 as SMNVEV (reference sequence). The CDR3 covers 13 residues. V gave up 2 bases and J gave up 4 bases, with 7 bases separating them. CDR3 sequence: CASSLGLADTQYF. CDR3 in DNA: TGTGCCAGCAGTTTAGGACTGGCAGATACGCAGTATTTT.

This clone is a singleton in its sample. The chain carries TRBV4-2 and TRBJ1-2, with 8 bases that match TRBD1. This CDR3 has 16 residues. Germline V gives CDR1 LGHNA, CDR2 YNFKEQ. Germline trimming cut 4 bases from V and 5 bases from J; bases unmatched to any gene: 12. This chain's CDR3 is CASSRRGQGIGYGYTF. CDR3 DNA: TGTGCCAGCAGCCGGAGAGGACAGGGTATAGGGTATGGCTACACCTTC.

The chain employs TRBV5-1 and TRBJ1-2; a possible D gene is TRBD1 (6 bases). The V and J ends lost 0 bases and 6 bases respectively, with 12 bases between them. Looked up from germline, CDR1 is SGHRS and CDR2 is YFSETQ. The CDR3 runs 14 residues. CDR3 protein: CASSLAGARDGYTF. CDR3 sequence (DNA): TGCGCCAGCAGCTTGGCAGGGGCCCGAGATGGCTACACCTTC. The entire variable domain, with the rest obtained from reference TRBV5-1 and TRBJ1-2, is as follows: KAGVTQTPRYLIKTRGQQVTLSCSPISGHRSVSWYQQTPGQGLQFLFEYFSETQRNKGNFPGRFSGRQFSNSRSEMNVSTLELGDSALYLCASSLAGARDGYTFGSGTRLTVV.

V gene TRBV30 combines with J gene TRBJ1-1; tentative D call: TRBD1 (5 bases). This CDR3 contains 12 residues. With 2 bases removed from V and 8 bases from J, the gap between germline ends came to 12 bases. Per germline, CDR1 GTSNPN and CDR2 SVGIG (reference sequence). The CDR3 is CAWSPPDKEAFF. For the CDR3, the DNA is TGTGCCTGGAGTCCACCGGACAAAGAAGCTTTCTTT.

The rearrangement links TRBV5-4 to TRBJ1-2; D call uncertain. From germline, CDR1 is SGHNT and CDR2 YYREEE (reference sequence). V was pared by 7 bases and J by 8 bases, with 15 bases between. The CDR3 has 12 residues. Here the CDR3 reads CASVTRDYGYTF. CDR3 nucleotides: TGTGCCAGCGTCACTCGGGATTACGGCTACACCTTC.

The genes are TRBV5-6 and TRBJ1-5; unclear D gene. From germline, CDR1 is SGHDT and CDR2 YYEEEE. CDR3 length equals 14 residues. V lost 0 bases and J lost 4, with 8 bases in between. The CDR3 is CASSLVGSNQPQHF. In nucleotides, the CDR3 is TGTGCCAGCAGCTTGGTTGGGAGTAATCAGCCCCAGCATTTT.

The chain recombines TRBV6-5 with TRBJ1-4, with D hard to call. CDR3 length: 14 amino acids. Per germline, CDR1 MNHEY and CDR2 SVGAGI. V was pared by 1 base and J by 4 bases, with 7 bases between. The chain's CDR3 is CASSYFGVNEKLFF. The DNA of the CDR3 is TGTGCCAGCAGTTACTTCGGGGTTAATGAAAAACTGTTTTTT.

The rearrangement links TRBV11-2 to TRBJ1-1, with D unclear. The length of the CDR3 is 15 residues. The germline CDR1 and CDR2 sequences are SGHAT and FQNNGV. V was pared by 5 bases and J by 3 bases, with 16 bases between. The CDR3 DNA follows: TGTGCCAGCAGCACGAAACCCAGTATTCACACTGAAGCTTTCTTT. Translated: CASSTKPSIHTEAFF.

The V gene is TRBV6-1, the J gene TRBJ2-6; D ambiguous. CDR3 length: 16 residues. The germline V and J ends were trimmed by 2 bases and 0 bases, with 8 bases remaining between them. CDR1 MNHNS and CDR2 SASEGT come from the germline V gene. The CDR3 DNA reads TGTGCCAGCAGTGAATTAGCTAGCTCTGGGGCCAACGTCCTGACTTTC. It codes for CASSELASSGANVLTF.

The chain carries TRBV14 and TRBJ1-1; D is possibly TRBD1 (5 bases). Germline CDR1 and CDR2: SGHDN and FVKESK. This CDR3 region has 15 residues. V was cut by 0 bases and J by 1 base, with 9 bases left in between. The CDR3 DNA is TGTGCCAGCAGCCAAGAGTTCGGGGGGAACACTGAAGCTTTCTTT. Protein: CASSQEFGGNTEAFF.

This chain joins TRBV27 and TRBJ1-2, with 12 bases identical to TRBD1. Germline loops: CDR1 MNHEY, CDR2 SMNVEV (reference sequence). This CDR3 has 14 residues. V trimming: 6 bases; J trimming: 6 bases; junction bases outside the gene matches: 5. In DNA form, the CDR3 reads TGTGCCAGCAGGGGGACAGGGGGCTTTAATGGCTACACCTTC. As protein: CASRGTGGFNGYTF.

J is TRBJ2-7 and V is TRBV14; D is unclear. CDR1 SGHDN and CDR2 FVKESK come from the germline V gene. This CDR3 comprises 13 residues. Trimming cost V 4 bases and J 3 bases, with 10 bases left between them. CDR3 amino acids: CASSRRENYEQYF. In DNA, the CDR3 is TGTGCCAGCAGCCGTCGAGAGAACTACGAGCAGTACTTC.